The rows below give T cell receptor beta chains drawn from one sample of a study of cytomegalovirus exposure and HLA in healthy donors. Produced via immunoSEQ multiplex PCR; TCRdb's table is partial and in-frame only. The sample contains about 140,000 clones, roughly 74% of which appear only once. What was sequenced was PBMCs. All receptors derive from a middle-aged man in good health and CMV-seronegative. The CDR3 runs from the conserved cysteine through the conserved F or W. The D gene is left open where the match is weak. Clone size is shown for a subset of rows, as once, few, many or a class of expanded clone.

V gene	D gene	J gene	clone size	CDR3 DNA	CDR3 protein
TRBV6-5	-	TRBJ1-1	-	TGTGCCAGCAGTTACTTTGAGGGTGAAGCTTTCTTT	CASSYFEGEAFF
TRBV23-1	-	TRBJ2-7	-	TGCGCCAGCAGTCAATCGTTCGGGAAAGGGCCGTCGGGGCAGTACTTC	CASSQSFGKGPSGQYF
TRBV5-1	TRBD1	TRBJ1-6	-	TGCGCCAGCAGCCCTGGACAGGAAGGGGGTAATTCACCCCTCCACTTT	CASSPGQEGGNSPLHF
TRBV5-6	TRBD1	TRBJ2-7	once	TGTGCCAGCAGCTTGGCGGGACAGAGTTACGAGCAGTACTTC	CASSLAGQSYEQYF
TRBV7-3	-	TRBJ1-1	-	TGTGCCAGCAGCCCCGGTTTGAACACTGAAGCTTTCTTT	CASSPGLNTEAFF
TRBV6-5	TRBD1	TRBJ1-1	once	TGTGCCAGCAGTCCAACAGGGGGATGGACTGAAGCTTTCTTT	CASSPTGGWTEAFF
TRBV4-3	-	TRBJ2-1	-	TGCGCCAGCAGCCAAGAAAGCCCCTCCTACAATGAGCAGTTCTTC	CASSQESPSYNEQFF
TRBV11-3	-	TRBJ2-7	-	TGTGCCAGCAGCCCTGGGGCAGGGTATTCCGAGCAGTACTTC	CASSPGAGYSEQYF
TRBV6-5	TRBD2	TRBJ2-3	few	TGTGCCAGCAGTTTGACTAGCGGGGGGGTTGCAGATACGCAGTATTTT	CASSLTSGGVADTQYF
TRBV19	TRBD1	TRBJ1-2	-	TGTGCCAGTAGTATCGTTCGCGGACAGGGGTATGGCTACACCTTC	CASSIVRGQGYGYTF
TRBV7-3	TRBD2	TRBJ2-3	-	TGTGCCAGCAGCACGGCTAGCGGGGGGGCCCCAGATACGCAGTATTTT	CASSTASGGAPDTQYF
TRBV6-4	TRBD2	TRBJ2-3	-	TGTGCCAGCAGTGAGACTAGCGGACCTTCTAGCACAGATACGCAGTATTTT	CASSETSGPSSTDTQYF
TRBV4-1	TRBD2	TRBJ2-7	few	TGCGCCAGCAGCCTCAGACTAGCGGGGTCCTCCTACGAGCAGTACTTC	CASSLRLAGSSYEQYF
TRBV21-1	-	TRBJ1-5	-	TGTGCCAGCAGCAAAGGAGGGGAGGGCAATCAGCCCCAGCATTTT	CASSKGGEGNQPQHF
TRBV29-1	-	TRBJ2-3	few	TGCAGCGTTGGCCAGGGGTCTGGAGATACGCAGTATTTT	CSVGQGSGDTQYF
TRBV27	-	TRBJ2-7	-	TGTGCCAGCAGTCCCCAGGGTCACGAGCAGTACTTC	CASSPQGHEQYF
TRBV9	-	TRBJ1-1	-	TGTGCCAGCAGCGACAGTAGTAACACTGAAGCTTTCTTT	CASSDSSNTEAFF
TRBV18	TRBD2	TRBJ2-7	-	TGTGCCAGCTCACCGATCGGGGGGACGAGCTCCTACGAGCAGTACTTC	CASSPIGGTSSYEQYF
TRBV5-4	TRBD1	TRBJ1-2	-	TGTGCCAGCAGCTTGGGTAGGACAGGCCACAATGGCTACACCTTC	CASSLGRTGHNGYTF
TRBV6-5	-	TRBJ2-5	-	TGTGCCAGCAGTTACTGGGGAGACCAAGAGACCCAGTACTTC	CASSYWGDQETQYF
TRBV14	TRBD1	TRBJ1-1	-	TGTGCCAGCAGCCGTGGACAGGGGGCCCCTGAAGCTTTCTTT	CASSRGQGAPEAFF
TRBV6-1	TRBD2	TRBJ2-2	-	TGTGCCAGCAGTCCCGGGGGGTCCGGGGAGCTGTTTTTT	CASSPGGSGELFF
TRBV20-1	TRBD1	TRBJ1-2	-	TGCAGTGCTCAGGGGGCTGGCTACACCTTC	CSAQGAGYTF
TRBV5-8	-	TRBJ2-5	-	TGTGCCAGCAGCTTGACCATGGCAGAACAAGAGACCCAGTACTTC	CASSLTMAEQETQYF
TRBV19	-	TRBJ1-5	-	TGTGCCAGTAGTATAGATCACAGGGAAGGGCCCCAGCATTTT	CASSIDHREGPQHF
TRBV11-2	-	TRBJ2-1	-	TGTGCCAGCAGCTTAGAGCTTATTGGGGGGTCCTACAATGAGCAGTTCTTC	CASSLELIGGSYNEQFF
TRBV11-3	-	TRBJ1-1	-	TGTGCCAGCAGCTTAGGGCCACAACGCGGGGCTTTCTTT	CASSLGPQRGAFF
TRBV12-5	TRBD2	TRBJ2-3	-	TGTGCTAGTGGTTTGTTCCTAGCGGGGGGGACAGATACGCAGTATTTT	CASGLFLAGGTDTQYF
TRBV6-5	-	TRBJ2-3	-	TGTGCCAGCAGTTACCGGCAGGAACGCACAGATACGCAGTATTTT	CASSYRQERTDTQYF
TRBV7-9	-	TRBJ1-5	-	TGTGCCAGCAGCGCACCGGAATGGGTTTCGGGGCAGCCCCAGCATTTT	CASSAPEWVSGQPQHF
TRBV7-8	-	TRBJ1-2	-	TGTGCCAGCAGCTTTACTCGCACTAACTATGGCTACACCTTC	CASSFTRTNYGYTF
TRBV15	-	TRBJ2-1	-	TGTGCCACCAGCAGAGATTCGAGGGCCCCCCAGTTCTTC	CATSRDSRAPQFF
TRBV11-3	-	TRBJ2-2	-	TGTGCCAGCAGCTTCCTAACCGGGGAGCTGTTTTTT	CASSFLTGELFF
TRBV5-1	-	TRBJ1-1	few	TGCGCCAGCAGCTTGGCCGGGGGAGGGTTGAACACTGAAGCTTTCTTT	CASSLAGGGLNTEAFF
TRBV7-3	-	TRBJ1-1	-	TGTGCCAGCAGCTCCTCAGGGTTTTCGAACACTGAAGCTTTCTTT	CASSSSGFSNTEAFF
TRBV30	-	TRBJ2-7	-	TGTGCCTGGAGTGTACAGGGATCCTACGAGCAGTACTTC	CAWSVQGSYEQYF
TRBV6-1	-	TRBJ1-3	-	TGTGCCAGCGGGGCGGGATCTGGAAACACCATATATTTT	CASGAGSGNTIYF
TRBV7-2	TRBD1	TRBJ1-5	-	TGTGCCAGCAGCCCAGTGGGACAGGGAGGAAATCAGCCCCAGCATTTT	CASSPVGQGGNQPQHF
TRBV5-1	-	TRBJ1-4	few	TGCGCCAGCAGGGCCGGGACAATGGGGGAAAAACTGTTTTTT	CASRAGTMGEKLFF
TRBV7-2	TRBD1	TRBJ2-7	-	TGTGCCAGCAGCTTAGGGACAGGGGGCTCCTACGAGCAGTACTTC	CASSLGTGGSYEQYF
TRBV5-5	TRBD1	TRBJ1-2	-	TGTGCCAGCAGCCCCTGGACAGGCTCCTATGGCTACACCTTC	CASSPWTGSYGYTF